This T cell receptor (beta chain) originates from a study of blood T cell repertoires in COVID-19. On the study more broadly: PBMCs, B-cell-depleted T cells, or T cells were the source of the cDNA or gDNA that made up the material.

Per the authors' pipeline: Amplifying reference gene primers gave estimates of nucleated cell counts. Clones were read by immunoSEQ multiplex PCR, and TCRdb kept only the in-frame ones, dropping some. V, J and clone size are those of that table, while D and trimming were read from the DNA. The sample includes over 100,000 clones, about 79% of them seen just once. CDR1 LNHDA and CDR2 SQIVND come from the germline V gene (reference sequence). With 4 bases clipped from V and 8 bases from J, the junction kept 12 bases outside the gene matches. The CDR3 is 15 amino acids. The source of this sequence is a woman between 65 and 79 years old with acute or convalescent COVID-19. Source material: peripheral blood. The rearrangement links TRBV19 to TRBJ1-2; 8 nucleotides align to TRBD1. CDR3 coding DNA: TGTGCCAGTAGTACCCGAAGGACAGGGAAAGGCGGCTACACCTTC. Amino acids: CASSTRRTGKGGYTF.